This T cell receptor beta chain was profiled in a study of cytomegalovirus exposure and HLA in healthy donors. Overall study context: Under 85% of around 400 genotyped donors fell in the Caucasian-associated ancestry cluster. Whole-study results and caveats: As a later analysis showed, a missense DCLRE1C variant was linked to trimming of TCR beta V- and J-genes. Rarity held for most TCR sequences, but there were some public TCRs that occurred in many donors. Only CMV serostatus was available as immune exposure information.

Note on this clone: The antigen is unknown.

The PCR ran on 60 Vbeta and 13 Jbeta primers. Clones were read by immunoSEQ multiplex PCR, and TCRdb kept only the in-frame ones, dropping some. The sample yields 140,000 to 150,000 clones, around 80% seen once. What was sequenced was PBMCs. This clonotype was obtained from a woman aged 55 to 70 in good health and CMV-seropositive.

The CDR3 DNA follows: TGTGCCAGCAGTCACACAGGGGGCCTGGACTATGGCTACACCTTC. Amino acid sequence: CASSHTGGLDYGYTF. This chain links TRBV27 with TRBJ1-2, with 9 nucleotides matching TRBD1. V shed 5 bases and J 3 bases; nucleotides not matched to a gene: 7. The germline V gene has CDR1 MNHEY and CDR2 SMNVEV (reference sequence). The CDR3 has 15 residues.